This T cell receptor beta chain was sequenced for a study of Graves' ophthalmopathy and Graves' hyperthyroidism. Points from the study as a whole: Ophthalmopathy progression was predicted by the model at 70.59% sensitivity and about 74% specificity.

Isolation of PBMCs was performed using roughly 10 ml of fresh peripheral blood. This clonotype was observed at least ten times. What it recognizes is unknown. V was trimmed by 2 bases and J by 11 bases, leaving 15 bases between them. Germline CDR1 and CDR2: SGHTA and FQGNSA. The length of the CDR3 is 13 residues. RNA transcripts provided the template for amplifying TCR beta CDR3 regions. The library came from an HTBI-primed first-round RT-PCR and a second-round multiplex PCR. TCRdb processed the multiplex PCR reads anew with MiXCR; each CDR3 protein has one entry. The repertoire holds about 370,000 distinct CDR3 sequences, with approximately 18% as singletons.

Sequences were obtained from peripheral blood. The chain employs TRBV7-2 and TRBJ1-1; a possible D gene is TRBD1 (5 bases). The TCR sequence derives from an adult woman with stable Graves' hyperthyroidism. DNA for the CDR3: TGTGCCAGCAGCTTACTAGCAGGGCTTGAGGCTTTCTTT. Translated: CASSLLAGLEAFF. The full variable domain, with the rest looked up from reference TRBV7-2 and TRBJ1-1, is GAGVSQSPSNKVTEKGKDVELRCDPISGHTALYWYRQSLGQGLEFLIYFQGNSAPDKSGLPSDRFSAERTGGSVSTLTIQRTQQEDSAVYLCASSLLAGLEAFFGQGTRLTVV.